One TCR beta chain is described in this entry. It has no known antigen specificity. No much larger clone is present one base from it, and per-base qualities are unavailable. The roughly 39 donors, aged about 6 to 100 years, were systemically healthy Caucasian individuals from Russia. Each donor gave about 9.8 milliliters of peripheral blood, drawn into EDTA-treated Vacutainer tubes. Ficoll-Paque density-gradient centrifugation was used to isolate PBMCs, with at least 6.5 million obtained per sample. Total RNA was extracted from PBMCs with Trizol reagent, with at least 5 micrograms obtained per sample. For every donor, flow cytometry on a PBMC aliquot measured the percentage of naive CD45RAhigh/CD27high T cells. Library preparation used 5' RACE. Sequencing took place on an Illumina HiSeq 2500. A second about 7 to 11 cycle PCR used a sample-barcoded 5' primer and a J-beta primer mix. A unique molecular identifier was introduced onto each TCR beta cDNA molecule by a template-switch 5' adaptor carrying 12 random nucleotides. At least 3 million CDR3-containing paired-end reads were obtained from each sample. First-strand cDNA was synthesized from all RNA with the Mint cDNA synthesis kit, primed by a TRBC-specific oligonucleotide. After uracil-DNA glycosylase treatment, a first 18-cycle PCR used universal primers M1SS and BC2_uni_R on all cDNA. As for the original processing: Normalization of each sample was performed by random selection of 1 million high-quality reads, each carrying a distinct molecular identifier. Reads with shared molecular identifiers were discarded instead of being binned into consensus sequences. MiTCR, set to a Q25 quality threshold and the strictest error-elimination algorithm, was used for CDR3 identification, clonotype clustering and error correction. Lower-bound total TCR beta diversity was estimated with a nonparametric unseen species model using Euler transformation. TCRdb handled the public reads itself, with Q25 trimming in fastp and clone calling in MiXCR, and kept productive beta chains. Identical CDR3 protein sequences are pooled into one entry, listed with their most common genes and DNA. These V and J calls derive from TCRdb rather than the authors' analysis. Recorded for this sample are about 280,000 distinct CDR3 sequences; around 27% of them occurred a single time. Clones ranked in the top ten supply 29% of the sample.

The data derive from a study of blood T cells in healthy people across ages (dated by TCRdb to 2014 to 2015). In the study overall: Template switching captured roughly one uniquely barcoded TCR beta cDNA molecule per two T cells in model experiments. Donors were grouped into four age groups: young (average approximately 15 years), middle-aged (less than 40), aged (around 66) and long-lived (around 80). Age-related changes in TCR beta repertoire diversity were measured in the study by deep sequencing normalized with unique cDNA molecular identifiers. To avoid experimental bias, donors of different ages were spread randomly across the sequencing lanes. Using the same blood draw, the study looked at two additional independent replicas of 1 million unique cDNA reads for two donors, one aged 18 to 29 and the other aged 80 or older. Paper-wide results and their limitations: Compared with the aged group, the long-lived group had more naive CD4+ T cells, fewer expanded clones and increased TCR diversity, a pattern suggesting age selection. The percentage of naive T cells measured by flow cytometry correlated strongly with observed TCR beta diversity. Estimates of total diversity based on one million sequenced T cells were regarded as lower bounds and as underestimates. Observed TCR beta diversity per million T cells fell roughly linearly with age, and a significant reduction was already apparent by age approximately 41. Since profiling was done on bulk unsorted PBMCs, naive and antigen-experienced compartments could not be conclusively compared. Because donor CMV infection status was unknown, age-related changes in expanded clonotypes were potentially confounded.

CDR1 and CDR2 were assigned from the germline V gene (reference sequence) as PRHDT and FYEKMQ. The CDR3 contains 16 residues, cysteine and phenylalanine counted. Here the CDR3 DNA is all that survives: 48 bases in frame from base 1. Trimming removed 3 bases from V and 4 bases from J, leaving 18 bases between the germline ends. The sequenced sample was blood. In this chain, TRBV13 is recombined with TRBJ2-5, with TRBD2 as a weak D call on 6 bases. This clonotype originated in a woman in her seventies in good health. The bases read TGTGCCAGCAGCTTTTTCGGGAGCGGAGTTGGAGAGACCCAGTACTTC. Protein translation: CASSFFGSGVGETQYF.